The clone carrying this T cell receptor beta chain was counted between two and nine times. Antigen specificity is unknown. These data originate in a study of human T cells and chemical hapten exposure. Stated time point: patch test 1, 2 weeks after DPC sensitization. Treatment noted: therapeutic diphenylcyclopropenone sensitization with weekly scalp DPC. This CDR3 has 14 amino acids. Germline loops: CDR1 MNHNS, CDR2 SASEGT. With V trimmed by 7 bases and J by 0 bases, 3 bases remained unmatched. TCRdb fed the RACE reads into MiXCR, producing one record per CDR3 protein. Counted here are approximately 90,000 distinct CDR3 sequences, more than 9% occurring once; the ten biggest clones make up around 2.3%. Study results and caveats: Controls had significantly fewer large CDR3 similarity clusters than were formed by expanded TCRs. Since the donors had alopecia, their immune response may not be the same as that of healthy people. After DPC sensitization, TCRs above 1 in 1000 frequency showed no change.

V and J are TRBV6-1 and TRBJ2-3, with 8 bases fitting TRBD2. Specimen: whole blood, collected in connection with sensitization to the hapten diphenylcyclopropenone (DPC). The source of this sequence is a man aged 40-55 years with alopecia areata. Some clones in this sample may be carry-over from other donors' samples. The CDR3 region is CASKIAGSTDTQYF. The CDR3 region has the DNA TGTGCCAGCAAAATAGCGGGAAGCACAGATACGCAGTATTTT.